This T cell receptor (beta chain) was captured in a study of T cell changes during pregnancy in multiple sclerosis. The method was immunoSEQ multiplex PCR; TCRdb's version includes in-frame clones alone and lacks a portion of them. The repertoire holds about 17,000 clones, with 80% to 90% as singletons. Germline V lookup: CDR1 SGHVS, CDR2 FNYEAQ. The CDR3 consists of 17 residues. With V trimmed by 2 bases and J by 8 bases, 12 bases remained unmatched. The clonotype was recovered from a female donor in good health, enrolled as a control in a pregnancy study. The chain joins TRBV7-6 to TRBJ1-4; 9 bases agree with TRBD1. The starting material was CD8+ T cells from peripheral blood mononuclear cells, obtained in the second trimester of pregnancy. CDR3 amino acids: CASSLPPGQGSIEKLFF. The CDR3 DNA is TGTGCCAGCAGCTTACCCCCGGGACAGGGTTCTATAGAAAAACTGTTTTTT.